The source of this T cell receptor beta chain is a study of blood T cell repertoires in COVID-19. In the study overall: Acute and convalescent COVID-19 samples came from the United States, Italy and Spain.

Profiling relied on immunoSEQ multiplex PCR, and the TCRdb table lists in-frame clones only, not all of them. The table includes about 110,000 clones, 65% to 80% detected once. This clone turned up a few times. There are 12 residues in the CDR3. V lost 5 bases and J lost 9; bases outside the gene matches: 4. Germline V CDR1 and CDR2: LGHDT, YNNKEL (reference sequence). This chain connects TRBV3-1 (or the pseudogene TRBV3-2) to TRBJ2-1; 7 positions agree with TRBD1. Sequencing was performed on peripheral blood. The sequence came from a woman between 40 and 50 years old with acute or convalescent COVID-19. The CDR3 loop is CASSDRVREQFF. The CDR3, as DNA: TGTGCCAGCAGCGACAGGGTTCGTGAGCAGTTCTTC.